The clone carrying this T cell receptor beta chain was recorded at least ten times. cDNA libraries for TCR alpha and TCR beta, carrying sample barcodes and UMIs, came from 5'RACE with constant-segment primers. TCRdb called the 5' RACE reads again in MiXCR, with one record for every CDR3 protein. The table has more than 120,000 distinct CDR3 sequences, over 6% seen once. This sample was taken from a study of T-cell memory formation after mild COVID-19. The specimen sequenced was PBMCs or a T cell subset sorted from them (not recorded which). This sequence was found in an adult woman who had mild COVID-19 (a few samples of this study predate the infection). Cell type and time point are not known.

The CDR3 loop is CASSVRVSYEQYF. The CDR3, as DNA: TGCGCCAGCAGCGTCAGGGTTTCCTACGAGCAGTACTTC. The chain employs TRBV5-1 and TRBJ2-7; weak D call: TRBD1 (5 bases). Germline V CDR1 and CDR2: SGHRS, YFSETQ. The CDR3 is made up of 13 amino acids. V was clipped by 4 bases and J by 1 base, with 9 bases between them.